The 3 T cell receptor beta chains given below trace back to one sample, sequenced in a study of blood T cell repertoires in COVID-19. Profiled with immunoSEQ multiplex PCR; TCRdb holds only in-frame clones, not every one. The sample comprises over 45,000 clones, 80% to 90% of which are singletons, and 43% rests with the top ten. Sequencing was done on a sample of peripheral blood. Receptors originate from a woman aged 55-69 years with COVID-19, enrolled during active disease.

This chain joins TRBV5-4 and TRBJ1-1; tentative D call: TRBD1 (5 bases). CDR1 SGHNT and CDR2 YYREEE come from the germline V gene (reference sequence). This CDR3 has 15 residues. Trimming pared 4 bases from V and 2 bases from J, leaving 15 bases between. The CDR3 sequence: CASSPGGTLNTEAFF. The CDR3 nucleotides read TGTGCCAGCAGCCCTGGGGGGACTTTAAACACTGAAGCTTTCTTT.

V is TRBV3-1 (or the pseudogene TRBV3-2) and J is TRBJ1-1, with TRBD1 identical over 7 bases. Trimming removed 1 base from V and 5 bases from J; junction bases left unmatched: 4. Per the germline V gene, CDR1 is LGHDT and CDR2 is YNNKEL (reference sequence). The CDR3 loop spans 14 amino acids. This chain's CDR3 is CASSQGQGMTEAFF. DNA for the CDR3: TGTGCCAGCAGCCAAGGACAGGGTATGACTGAAGCTTTCTTT.

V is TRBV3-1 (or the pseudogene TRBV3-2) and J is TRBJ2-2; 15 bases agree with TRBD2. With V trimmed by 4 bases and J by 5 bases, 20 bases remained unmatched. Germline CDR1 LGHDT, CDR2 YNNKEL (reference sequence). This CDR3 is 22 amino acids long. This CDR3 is CASSREPFRRTSGRAYTGELFF. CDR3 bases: TGTGCCAGCAGCCGTGAACCATTCCGGAGGACTAGCGGGAGGGCGTATACCGGGGAGCTGTTTTTT.